This TCR beta chain was recorded in a study of CD8+ T cells in alopecia areata. Study summary: Treated patients were given 5 to 10 mg oral tofacitinib twice daily. The study, taken as a whole, reports: Alphabeta T cells residing in normal skin are also sequenced in scalp samples. Sharing of TCRs across patients appeared less clear than in mice, possibly for HLA-related reasons. Scalp lesions, especially in alopecia totalis/universalis, had higher clonality than normal scalp.

Of note for this clone: Its antigen is undetermined.

Following extraction, RNA underwent reverse transcription to cDNA, which served as the sequencing template. Sequencing was performed with immunoSEQ multiplex PCR; in TCRdb, only in-frame clones are kept and a portion is missing. The table records over 10,000 clones, approximately 60% of them present only once. Peripheral blood, together with lesional scalp punch biopsies, was collected from alopecia areata patients. The sequencing sample was made of skin. The sequence was collected from a human donor with alopecia areata.

Written as DNA, the CDR3 is TGTGCCAGTAGTAGGCCCAGCGAAACACTGGACCAGCCCCAGCATTTT. Amino acids: CASSRPSETLDQPQHF. This chain connects TRBV19 to TRBJ1-5, with no clear D. Trimming removed 4 bases from V and 7 bases from J, with 20 bases in between. The CDR3 is made up of 16 amino acids. Germline V CDR1 and CDR2: LNHDA, SQIVND (reference sequence).